This paragraph reports one TCR beta chain. Original handling: Cell counts per sample came from amplifying reference gene primers. The assay was immunoSEQ multiplex PCR, and TCRdb's table has in-frame clones only and misses some. The DNA gave D and trimming, while V, J and clone size come from that table. The sample has approximately 160,000 clones, roughly 83% seen once. The sample belongs to a study of blood T cell repertoires in COVID-19. The overall study: There were acute and convalescent COVID-19 samples, and they came from the United States, Italy and Spain.

CDR3 length: 13 amino acids. V dropped 4 bases and J dropped 7 bases, with 14 bases sitting between them. CDR1 and CDR2 from the germline V gene are SEHNR and FQNEAQ (reference sequence). The chain uses TRBV7-9 and TRBJ2-7, with D possibly matching TRBD1 (5 bases). The clonotype was recovered from a woman at least 80 years old with active or convalescent COVID-19. The sequenced sample was peripheral blood. The CDR3 reads CASSSTAPGEQYF. The CDR3 nucleotides read TGTGCCAGCAGCTCGACAGCCCCAGGGGAGCAGTACTTC. The whole variable domain, remainder taken from reference TRBV7-9 and TRBJ2-7, is DTGVSQNPRHKITKRGQNVTFRCDPISEHNRLYWYRQTLGQGPEFLTYFQNEAQLEKSRLLSDRFSAERPKGSFSTLEIQRTEQGDSAMYLCASSSTAPGEQYFGPGTRLTVT.